The clone carrying this TCR beta chain was seen only a few times. Trimming pared 4 bases from V and 0 bases from J, leaving 11 bases between. The CDR3 is 15 residues long. Germline CDR1 SGDLS, CDR2 YYNGEE. This sample was included in a study of blood T cell repertoires in COVID-19. The protocol was immunoSEQ multiplex PCR, while the TCRdb copy is restricted to in-frame clones and leaves out a portion. The sample carries a few hundred thousand clones, roughly 90% recorded once. The rearrangement joins TRBV9 to TRBJ1-3; D ambiguous. The origin of this receptor is a woman aged 45-65 years who had been exposed to COVID-19. Sequencing input: PBMCs or T cells enriched from blood (not recorded which). The CDR3 region has the DNA TGTGCCAGCAGCAGCGGCCGGAGCTCTGGAAACACCATATATTTT. This translates into CASSSGRSSGNTIYF. The full variable domain, with the rest looked up from reference TRBV9 and TRBJ1-3, is DSGVTQTPKHLITATGQRVTLRCSPRSGDLSVYWYQQSLDQGLQFLIQYYNGEERAKGNILERFSAQQFPDLHSELNLSSLELGDSALYFCASSSGRSSGNTIYFGEGSWLTVV.